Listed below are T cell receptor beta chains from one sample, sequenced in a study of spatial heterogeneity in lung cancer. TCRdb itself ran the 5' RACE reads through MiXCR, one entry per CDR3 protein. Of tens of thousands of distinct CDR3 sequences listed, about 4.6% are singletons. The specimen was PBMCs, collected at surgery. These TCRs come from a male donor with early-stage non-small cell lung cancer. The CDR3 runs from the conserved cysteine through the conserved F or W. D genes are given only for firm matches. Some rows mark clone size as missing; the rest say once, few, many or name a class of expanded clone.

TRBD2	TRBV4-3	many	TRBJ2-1	TGCGCCAGCAGCCAACCTCTGGGGGGGAGGGGTGAGCAGTTCTTC	CASSQPLGGRGEQFF
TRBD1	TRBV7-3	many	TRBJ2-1	TGTGCCAGCAGCGACTCGGACAGGGTCCGAATGGTCTTC	CASSDSDRVRMVF
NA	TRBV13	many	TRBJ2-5	TGTGCCAGCACTATAAGCCTCCAAGAGACCCAGTACTTC	CASTISLQETQYF
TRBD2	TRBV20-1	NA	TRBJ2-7	TGCAGTACTGGAGGAGCGGGGGGGCCGTCCTACGAGCAGTACTTC	CSTGGAGGPSYEQYF
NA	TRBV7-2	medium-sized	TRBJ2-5	TGTGCCAGCAGCTTAGCGGTAAACCGGGTGGAGACCCAGTACTTC	CASSLAVNRVETQYF
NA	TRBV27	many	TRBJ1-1	TGTGCCAGCAGTTTATGGAACCAGGGGAACACTGAAGCTTTCTTT	CASSLWNQGNTEAFF
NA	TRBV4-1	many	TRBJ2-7	TGCGCCAGCAGCCAAGACGGGGGTCCCTACGAGCAGTACTTC	CASSQDGGPYEQYF
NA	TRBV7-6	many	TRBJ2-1	TGTGCCAGCAGCTCATCGACGGCCTACAATGAGCAGTTCTTC	CASSSSTAYNEQFF
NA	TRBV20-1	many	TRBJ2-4	TGCAGTGCCACCCCCGGGGGCGGAAACATTCAGTACTTC	CSATPGGGNIQYF
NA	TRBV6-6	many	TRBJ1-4	TGTGCCAGCTGCCCTTGGCAGGATAATGAAAAACTGTTTTTT	CASCPWQDNEKLFF
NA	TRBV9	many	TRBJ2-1	TGTGCCAGCAGCTCAGGAATAGGGGGGCAGAATGAGCAGTTCTTC	CASSSGIGGQNEQFF
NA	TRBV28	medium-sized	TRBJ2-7	TGTGCCAGCAGTTCTGTAAGTCTCTACGAGCAGTACTTC	CASSSVSLYEQYF
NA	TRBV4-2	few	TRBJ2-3	TGTGCCAGCAGCCAAGGAGGGGGCACAGATACGCAGTATTTT	CASSQGGGTDTQYF
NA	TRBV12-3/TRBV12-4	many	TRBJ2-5	TGTGCCAGCAGTTTACTTGCCAAGGAGACCCAGTACTTC	CASSLLAKETQYF
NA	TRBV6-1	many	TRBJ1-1	TGTGCCAGCCTGCTTAGTCTGAACACTGAAGCTTTCTTT	CASLLSLNTEAFF
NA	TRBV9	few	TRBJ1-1	TGTGCCAGCAGCGCACCTATGAACACTGAAGCTTTCTTT	CASSAPMNTEAFF
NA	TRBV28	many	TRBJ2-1	TGTGCCAGCAGTTCCCCACTGACTAGATCCTACAATGAGCAGTTCTTC	CASSSPLTRSYNEQFF
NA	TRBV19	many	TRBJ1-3	TGTGCCAGTACTTATGGACTCAACTCTGGAAACACCATATATTTT	CASTYGLNSGNTIYF
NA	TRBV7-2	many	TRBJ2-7	TGTGCCAGCAGCTTAGCGCCGGATGTCTCCTACGAGCAGTACTTC	CASSLAPDVSYEQYF
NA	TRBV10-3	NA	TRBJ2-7	TGTGCCATCAGTGAGGCGGCGGCCTACGAGCAGTACTTC	CAISEAAAYEQYF